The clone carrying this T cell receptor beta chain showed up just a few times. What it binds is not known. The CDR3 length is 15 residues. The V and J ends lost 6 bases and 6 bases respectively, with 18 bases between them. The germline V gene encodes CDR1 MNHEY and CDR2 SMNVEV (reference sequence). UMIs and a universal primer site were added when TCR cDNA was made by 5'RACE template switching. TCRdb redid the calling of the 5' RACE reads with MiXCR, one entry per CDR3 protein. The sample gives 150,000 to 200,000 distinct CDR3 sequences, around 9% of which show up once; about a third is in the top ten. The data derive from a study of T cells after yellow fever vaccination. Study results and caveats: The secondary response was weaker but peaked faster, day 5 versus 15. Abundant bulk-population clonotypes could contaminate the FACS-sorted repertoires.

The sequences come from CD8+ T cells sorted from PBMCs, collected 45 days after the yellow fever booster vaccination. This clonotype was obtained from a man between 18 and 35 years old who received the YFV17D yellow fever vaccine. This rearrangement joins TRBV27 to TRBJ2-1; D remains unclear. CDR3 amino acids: CASRPAVRVPNEQFF. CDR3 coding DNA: TGTGCCAGCAGACCGGCGGTCCGGGTTCCCAATGAGCAGTTCTTC.